This T cell receptor (beta chain) was recorded in a study of blood T cells in healthy people across ages. A second PCR, run for about 7 to 11 cycles, used a sample-barcoded 5' primer plus a J-beta primer mix. In TCRdb, the 5' RACE reads were re-called with MiXCR into one record per CDR3 protein. The repertoire has approximately 1,000,000 distinct CDR3 sequences, less than 45% of them found once; the top ten carry roughly 13%. V dropped 7 bases and J dropped 7; count of bases not matched to a gene: 5. This CDR3 region has 14 residues. The chain recombines TRBV12-3 or TRBV12-4 with TRBJ1-6; 9 bases line up with TRBD1. The clonotype comes from a man aged 18 to 30 in good health. The sample taken for sequencing was blood. CDR3 bases: TGTGCCAGCACTGAGGGACAGGGCAATTCACCCCTCCACTTT. The encoded protein is CASTEGQGNSPLHF.